This TCR beta chain is from a study of blood T cell repertoires in COVID-19. On the study more broadly: Acute-phase and convalescent COVID-19 samples originated in the United States, Italy and Spain.

Data came from immunoSEQ multiplex PCR; TCRdb stores just in-frame clones and leaves some out. There are 300,000 to 400,000 clones in the sample; around 87% occur only once, and roughly 4% lies in the top ten. The ends lost 2 bases at V and 7 bases at J; junction bases unmatched: 8. Germline V gene sequence: CDR1 SGHTA, CDR2 FQGNSA. The CDR3 is 16 residues long. The table lists this clone with a few counts. The material sequenced was peripheral blood. The V gene is TRBV7-2, the J gene TRBJ2-1; 10 bases are a match to TRBD2. This TCR came from a woman between 45 and 60 years old with active or convalescent COVID-19. This CDR3 is CASSLQASGRGNEQFF. CDR3 sequence (DNA): TGTGCCAGCAGCTTACAGGCCAGCGGGAGGGGAAATGAGCAGTTCTTC.